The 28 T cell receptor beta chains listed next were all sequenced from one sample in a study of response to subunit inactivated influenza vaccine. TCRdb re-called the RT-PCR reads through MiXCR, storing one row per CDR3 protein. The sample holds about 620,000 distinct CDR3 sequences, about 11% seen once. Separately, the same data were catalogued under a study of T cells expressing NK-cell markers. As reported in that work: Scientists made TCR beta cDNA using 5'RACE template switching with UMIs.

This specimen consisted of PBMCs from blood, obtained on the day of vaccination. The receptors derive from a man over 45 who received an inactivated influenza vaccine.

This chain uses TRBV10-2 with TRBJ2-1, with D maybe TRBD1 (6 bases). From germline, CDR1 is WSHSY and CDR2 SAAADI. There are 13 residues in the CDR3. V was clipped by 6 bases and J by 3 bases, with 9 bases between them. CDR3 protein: CASRGQHYNEQFF. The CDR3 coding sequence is TGCGCCAGCAGAGGACAGCACTACAATGAGCAGTTCTTC.

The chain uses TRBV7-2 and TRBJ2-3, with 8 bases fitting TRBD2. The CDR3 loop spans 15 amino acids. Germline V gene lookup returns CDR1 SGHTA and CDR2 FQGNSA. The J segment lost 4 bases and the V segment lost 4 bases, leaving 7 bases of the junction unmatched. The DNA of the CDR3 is TGTGCCAGCAGCTCCTCGGGGGGGCGCCCAGATACGCAGTATTTT. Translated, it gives CASSSSGGRPDTQYF.

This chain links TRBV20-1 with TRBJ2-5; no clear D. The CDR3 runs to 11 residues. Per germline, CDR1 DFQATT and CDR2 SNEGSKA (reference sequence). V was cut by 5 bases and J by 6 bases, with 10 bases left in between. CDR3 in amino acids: CSAPARQTQYF. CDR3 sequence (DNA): TGCAGTGCTCCCGCTAGGCAGACCCAGTACTTC.

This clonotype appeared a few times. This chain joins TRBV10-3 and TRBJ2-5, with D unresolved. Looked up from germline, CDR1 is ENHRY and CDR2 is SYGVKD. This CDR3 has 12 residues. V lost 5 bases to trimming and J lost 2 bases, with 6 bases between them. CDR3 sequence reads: CAISRRQETQYF. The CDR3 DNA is TGTGCCATCAGTCGACGACAAGAGACCCAGTACTTC.

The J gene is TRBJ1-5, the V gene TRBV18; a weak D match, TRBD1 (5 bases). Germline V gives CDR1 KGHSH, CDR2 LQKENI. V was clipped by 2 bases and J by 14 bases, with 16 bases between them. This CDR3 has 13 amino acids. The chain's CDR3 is CASSPSGPGEEHF. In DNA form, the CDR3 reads TGTGCCAGCTCACCATCGGGCCCGGGGGAGGAGCATTTT.

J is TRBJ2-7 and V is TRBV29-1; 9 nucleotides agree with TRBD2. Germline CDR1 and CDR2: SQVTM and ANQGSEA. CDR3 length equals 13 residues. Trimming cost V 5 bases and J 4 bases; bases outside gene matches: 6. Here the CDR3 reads CSVQGTSRYEQYF. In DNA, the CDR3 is TGCAGCGTTCAAGGGACTAGCAGATACGAGCAGTACTTC.

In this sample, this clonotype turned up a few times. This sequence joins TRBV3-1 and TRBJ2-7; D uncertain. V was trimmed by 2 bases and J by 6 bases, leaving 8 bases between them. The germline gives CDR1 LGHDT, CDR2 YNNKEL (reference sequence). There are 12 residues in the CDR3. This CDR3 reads CASSQLNSEQYF. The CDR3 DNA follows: TGTGCCAGCAGCCAATTGAACAGCGAGCAGTACTTC.

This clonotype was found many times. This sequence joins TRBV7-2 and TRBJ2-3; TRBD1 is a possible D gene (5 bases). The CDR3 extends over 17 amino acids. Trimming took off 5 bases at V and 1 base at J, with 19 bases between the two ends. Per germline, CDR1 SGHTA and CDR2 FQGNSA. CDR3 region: CASSPDLIGAGTDTQYF. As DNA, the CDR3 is TGTGCCAGCAGCCCCGACCTTATTGGGGCCGGCACAGATACGCAGTATTTT.

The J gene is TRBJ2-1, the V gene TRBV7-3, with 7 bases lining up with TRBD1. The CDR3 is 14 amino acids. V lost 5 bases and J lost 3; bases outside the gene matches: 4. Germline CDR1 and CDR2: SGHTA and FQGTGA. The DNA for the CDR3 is TGTGCCAGCAGCGAGGGACAGAGCTACAATGAGCAGTTCTTC. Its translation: CASSEGQSYNEQFF.

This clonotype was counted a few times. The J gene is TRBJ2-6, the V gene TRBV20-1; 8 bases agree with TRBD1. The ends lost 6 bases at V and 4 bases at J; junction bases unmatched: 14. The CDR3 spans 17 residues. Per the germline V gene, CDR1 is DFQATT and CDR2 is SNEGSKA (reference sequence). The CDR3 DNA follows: TGCAGTGCCCGCCAAAGACAGGGGATGGAGGGGGCCAACGTCCTGACTTTC. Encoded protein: CSARQRQGMEGANVLTF.

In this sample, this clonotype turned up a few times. The CDR3 DNA reads as TGTGCCAGCAGCCAAGAGTTTTGGGCGGGAGGTTCCTACAATGAGCAGTTCTTC. This translates into CASSQEFWAGGSYNEQFF. This chain uses TRBV4-2 with TRBJ2-1, with 8 nucleotides matching TRBD2. In germline, CDR1 is LGHNA, CDR2 YNFKEQ. This CDR3 has 18 amino acids. The V segment lost 0 bases and the J segment 1 base; nucleotides outside the gene matches: 8.

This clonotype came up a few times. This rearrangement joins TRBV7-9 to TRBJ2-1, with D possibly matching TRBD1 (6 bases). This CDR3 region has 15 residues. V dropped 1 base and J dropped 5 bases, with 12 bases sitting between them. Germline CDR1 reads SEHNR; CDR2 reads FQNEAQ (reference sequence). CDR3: CASSLDGGADNEQFF. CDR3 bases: TGTGCCAGCAGCTTAGATGGGGGCGCGGACAATGAGCAGTTCTTC.

CDR3 DNA: TGTGCCAGCAGCCCAAGGGAGGGCCGGGGTACTGAAGCTTTCTTT. It translates to CASSPREGRGTEAFF. The chain carries TRBV7-9 and TRBJ1-1, with D uncertain. The germline gives CDR1 SEHNR, CDR2 FQNEAQ (reference sequence). The CDR3 is 15 residues long. The V end was cut by 5 bases, the J end by 5 bases, with 18 bases between.

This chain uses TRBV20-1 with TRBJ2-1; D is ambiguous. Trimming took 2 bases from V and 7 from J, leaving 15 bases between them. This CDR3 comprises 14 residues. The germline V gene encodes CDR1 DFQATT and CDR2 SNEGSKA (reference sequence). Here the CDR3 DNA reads TGCAGTGCTAGACCCCTTAGCACTGGGAATGAGCAGTTCTTC. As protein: CSARPLSTGNEQFF.

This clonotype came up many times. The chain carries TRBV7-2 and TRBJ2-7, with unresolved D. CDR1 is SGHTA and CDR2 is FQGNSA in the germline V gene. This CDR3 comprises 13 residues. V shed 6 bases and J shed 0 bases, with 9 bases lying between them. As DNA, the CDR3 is TGTGCCAGCAGTTCCAGAAGCTCCTACGAGCAGTACTTC. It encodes CASSSRSSYEQYF. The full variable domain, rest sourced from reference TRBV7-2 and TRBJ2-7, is GAGVSQSPSNKVTEKGKDVELRCDPISGHTALYWYRQSLGQGLEFLIYFQGNSAPDKSGLPSDRFSAERTGGSVSTLTIQRTQQEDSAVYLCASSSRSSYEQYFGPGTRLTVT.

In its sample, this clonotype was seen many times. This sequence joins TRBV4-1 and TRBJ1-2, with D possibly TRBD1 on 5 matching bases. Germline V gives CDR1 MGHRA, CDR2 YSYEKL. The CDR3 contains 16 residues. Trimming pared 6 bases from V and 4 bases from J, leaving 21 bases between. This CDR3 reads CASRGFTGTVVYGYTF. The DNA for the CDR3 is TGCGCCAGCAGAGGATTCACCGGGACGGTGGTCTATGGCTACACCTTC.

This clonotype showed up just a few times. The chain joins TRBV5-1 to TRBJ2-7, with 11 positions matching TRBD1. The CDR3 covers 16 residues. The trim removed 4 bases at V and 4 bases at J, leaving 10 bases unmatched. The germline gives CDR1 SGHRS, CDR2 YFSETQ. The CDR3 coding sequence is TGCGCCAGCAGCCGCTTCCGGGACAGGGGGAGGTACGAGCAGTACTTC. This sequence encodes CASSRFRDRGRYEQYF. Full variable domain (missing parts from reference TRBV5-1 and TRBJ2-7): KAGVTQTPRYLIKTRGQQVTLSCSPISGHRSVSWYQQTPGQGLQFLFEYFSETQRNKGNFPGRFSGRQFSNSRSEMNVSTLELGDSALYLCASSRFRDRGRYEQYFGPGTRLTVT.

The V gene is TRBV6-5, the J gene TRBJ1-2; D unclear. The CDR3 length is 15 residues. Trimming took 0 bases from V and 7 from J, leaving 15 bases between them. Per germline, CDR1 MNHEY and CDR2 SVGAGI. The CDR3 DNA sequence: TGTGCCAGCAGTTACTCGAAAGGGCTTCGGGGTGGCTACACCTTC. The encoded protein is CASSYSKGLRGGYTF.

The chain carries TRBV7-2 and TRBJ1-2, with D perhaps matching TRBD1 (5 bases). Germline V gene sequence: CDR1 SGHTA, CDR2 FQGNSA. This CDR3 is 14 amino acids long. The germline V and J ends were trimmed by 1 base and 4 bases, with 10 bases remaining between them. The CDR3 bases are TGTGCCAGCAGCTTAGAGTTGACAGTCTATGGCTACACCTTC. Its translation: CASSLELTVYGYTF.

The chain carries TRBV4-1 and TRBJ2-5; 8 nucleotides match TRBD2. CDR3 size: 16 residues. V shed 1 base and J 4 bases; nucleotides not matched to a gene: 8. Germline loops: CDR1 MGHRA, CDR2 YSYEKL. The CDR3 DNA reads TGCGCCAGCAGCCAAGTAGGCGGGGGGATTCTAGAGACCCAGTACTTC. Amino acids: CASSQVGGGILETQYF.

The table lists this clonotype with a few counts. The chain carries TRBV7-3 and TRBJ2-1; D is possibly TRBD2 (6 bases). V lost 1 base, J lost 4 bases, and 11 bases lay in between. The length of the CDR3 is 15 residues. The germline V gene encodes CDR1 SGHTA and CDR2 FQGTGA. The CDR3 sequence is CASSLMGGPYNEQFF. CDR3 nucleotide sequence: TGTGCCAGCAGCTTAATGGGGGGACCATACAATGAGCAGTTCTTC.

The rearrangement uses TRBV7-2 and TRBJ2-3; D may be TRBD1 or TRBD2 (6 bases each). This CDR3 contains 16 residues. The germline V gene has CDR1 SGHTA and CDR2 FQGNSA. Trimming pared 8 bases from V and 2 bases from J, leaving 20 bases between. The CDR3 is CASYGDSPGHTDTQYF. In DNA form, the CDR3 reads TGTGCCAGCTACGGGGACTCCCCGGGACACACAGATACGCAGTATTTT.

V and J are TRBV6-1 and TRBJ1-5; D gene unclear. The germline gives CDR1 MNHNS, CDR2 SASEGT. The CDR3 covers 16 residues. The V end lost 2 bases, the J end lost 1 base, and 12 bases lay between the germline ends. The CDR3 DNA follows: TGTGCCAGCAGTGAAAATGTGGGAAGGAGCAATCAGCCCCAGCATTTT. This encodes CASSENVGRSNQPQHF.

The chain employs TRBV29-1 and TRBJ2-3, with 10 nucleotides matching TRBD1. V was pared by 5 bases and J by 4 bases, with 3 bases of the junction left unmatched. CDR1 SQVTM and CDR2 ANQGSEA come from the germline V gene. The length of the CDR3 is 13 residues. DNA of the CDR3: TGCAGCGTTTGGGGACAGGGGTCAGATACGCAGTATTTT. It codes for CSVWGQGSDTQYF.

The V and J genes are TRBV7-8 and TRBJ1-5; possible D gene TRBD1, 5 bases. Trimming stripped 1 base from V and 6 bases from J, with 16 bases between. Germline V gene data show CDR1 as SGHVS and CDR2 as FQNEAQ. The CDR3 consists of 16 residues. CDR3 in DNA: TGTGCCAGCAGCTTAGGGTCCGCCAGGGTGAGTCAGCCCCAGCATTTT. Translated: CASSLGSARVSQPQHF.

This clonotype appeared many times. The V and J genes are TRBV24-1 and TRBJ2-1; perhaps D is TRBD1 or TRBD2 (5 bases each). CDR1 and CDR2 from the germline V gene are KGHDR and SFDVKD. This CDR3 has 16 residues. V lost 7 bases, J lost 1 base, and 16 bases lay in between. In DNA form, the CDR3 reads TGTGCCACCAGCGCCTCTGGGACGCAGTCCTACAATGAGCAGTTCTTC. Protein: CATSASGTQSYNEQFF.

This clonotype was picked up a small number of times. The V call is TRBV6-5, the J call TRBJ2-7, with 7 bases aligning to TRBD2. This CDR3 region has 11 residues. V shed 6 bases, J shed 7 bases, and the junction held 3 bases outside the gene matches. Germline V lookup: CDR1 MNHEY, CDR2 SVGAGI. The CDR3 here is CASSGGWEQYF. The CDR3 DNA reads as TGTGCCAGCAGCGGGGGGTGGGAGCAGTACTTC.

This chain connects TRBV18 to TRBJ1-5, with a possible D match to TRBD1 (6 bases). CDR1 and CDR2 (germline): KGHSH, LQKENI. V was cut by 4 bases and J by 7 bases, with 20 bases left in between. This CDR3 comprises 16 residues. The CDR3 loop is CASSLLSTGLGQPQHF. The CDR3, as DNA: TGTGCCAGCTCACTTCTGTCGACAGGTTTAGGCCAGCCCCAGCATTTT.